The clone carrying this T cell receptor (beta chain) has just a few counts. The antigen is undetermined. Using RNA transcripts, the TCR beta CDR3 regions were amplified. The library came from an HTBI-primed first-round RT-PCR and a second-round multiplex PCR. TCRdb redid the calling of the multiplex PCR reads with MiXCR, one entry per CDR3 protein. Of almost 750,000 distinct CDR3 sequences listed, roughly two fifths are singletons. The data derive from a study of Graves' ophthalmopathy and Graves' hyperthyroidism. Trimming shortened V by 1 base and J by 5 bases, and 8 bases separated the two germline ends. The CDR3 contains 13 residues. CDR1 and CDR2 (germline): LNHNV, YYDKDF (reference sequence). Study-wide results and limits: Blood also carried most expanded thyroid clonotypes exceeding 0.001 frequency.

The chain is built from TRBV15 and TRBJ2-5; possibly TRBD1 for D (6 bases). Sequencing used peripheral blood. The source of this sequence is an adult man with Graves' ophthalmopathy. The CDR3 nucleotides read TGTGCCACCAGCAGAGGGACAGCGGAGACCCAGTACTTC. This codes for CATSRGTAETQYF.